This TCR beta chain came from a study of cytomegalovirus exposure and HLA in healthy donors. The CDR3 covers 13 residues. Germline assignment: CDR1 SGHTA and CDR2 FQGTGA. Deletions cut 8 bases from V and 0 bases from J, with 9 bases between. It was with 60 Vbeta and 13 Jbeta primers that the PCR ran. The protocol was immunoSEQ multiplex PCR, while the TCRdb copy is restricted to in-frame clones and leaves out a portion. The sample shows about 140,000 clones, roughly 73% of them seen only once. The rearrangement links TRBV7-3 to TRBJ2-3, with TRBD2 as a possible D gene (6 bases). The sequencing input was PBMCs. The sequence derives from a woman aged 40 to 50 in good health and CMV-seronegative. CDR3 sequence: CASGAGSTDTQYF. CDR3 nucleotides: TGTGCCAGCGGTGCGGGGAGCACAGATACGCAGTATTTT.